This T cell receptor (beta chain) is drawn from a study of blood T cell repertoires in COVID-19 (dated by TCRdb to 2019 to 2021). A note on the overall study: The collaborator samples originated in the United States, Italy and Spain and spanned the acute and convalescent phases of COVID-19. The prospective study material was composed of cDNA or gDNA derived from T cells, B-cell-depleted T cells, or PBMCs. The samples were drawn from two sources: the first 160 participants of the ongoing ImmuneRACE study, and 1,254 subjects contributed by 6 global collaborators. The repertoires were made available in a free public database intended to serve as a resource for research on the immune response to SARS-CoV-2. Where HLA class I and class II types were available, the types were taken from metadata supplied by the sample provider, not from assay-based typing. Deeply sampled blood TCRbeta repertoires from subjects exposed to, actively infected with, or recovered from COVID-19 were included in the dataset. Nearly every sample came with metadata listing a de-identified subject ID, COVID-19 status, age in years and sex.

The immunoSEQ Assay, a bias-controlled multiplex PCR, was used to amplify TCRbeta CDR3 regions from genomic DNA. The authors processed their data as follows. Nucleated cell counts per sample were estimated from amplification of reference gene primers within the assay. Sequence reads were collapsed and filtered to measure the absolute abundance of every unique TCRbeta CDR3 rearrangement. For each sample, productive Simpson clonality was calculated as the square root of Simpson's diversity index across productive rearrangements. The table was pulled from immuneACCESS by TCRdb, which kept in-frame rearrangements only. Such tables lose some clones; where checked, under half of the loss comes from unresolved V genes, and the rest has no known cause. V, J and clone size are taken as reported in that table, and D and trimming were inferred from the DNA itself. This sample holds around 190,000 clones; 80% to 90% were observed only once. Together, the top ten hold around 1.9% of the sample.

V sheds 4 bases and J sheds 3 bases, leaving 9 bases between their ends. From cysteine to phenylalanine, the CDR3 is 14 amino acids long. Just CDR3 DNA is preserved here, 42 bases in frame from base 1. Taken from the germline V gene, the CDR1 and CDR2 loops are SGHDN and FVKESK. General conclusions and limits of the study: How much clinical and demographic metadata was included differed by source and by participant, and the metadata was provided uncurated.

A second Seattle source provided samples from volunteer blood donors who had recovered from COVID-19. Each collaborating institution followed its own protocols to collect whole blood in K2EDTA tubes. Collaborator samples were shipped for TCRbeta analysis as frozen whole blood, isolated PBMCs, or DNA extracted from either sample type. Concerning this clone: No antigen is known for it. Per-nucleotide qualities are absent, and no much larger clonotype sits a single base away.

The sequence links TRBV14 to TRBJ2-2, with the identity of the D gene unclear. Material: peripheral blood. This TCR was sampled from a man younger than 35 who had recovered from COVID-19. The sequence in DNA is TGTGCCAGCAGCCCGGGTCGGGACACCGGGGAGCTGTTTTTT. This sequence encodes CASSPGRDTGELFF. The variable domain in full, with residues beyond the CDR3 obtained from the reference TRBV14 and TRBJ2-2 genes, is EAGVTQFPSHSVIEKGQTVTLRCDPISGHDNLYWYRRVMGKEIKFLLHFVKESKQDESGMPNNRFLAERTGGTYSTLKVQPAELEDSGVYFCASSPGRDTGELFFGEGSRLTVL.